This TCR beta chain comes out of a study of CD8+CD57+ T cells in acquired aplastic anemia. The V end lost 8 bases, the J end lost 4 bases, and 11 bases lay between the germline ends. This CDR3 contains 12 residues. Patients who underwent sequencing had shown CD8+CD57+ cell expansion by flow cytometry. This clonotype was counted many times. Genomic DNA served as template for TCR beta VDJ and CDR3 profiling. TCRdb recomputed calls from the reads with MiXCR, one row per CDR3 protein. The data show 220,000 or so distinct CDR3 sequences, approximately 65% seen once. What was sequenced was sorted CD4+, CD8+, or CD8+CD57+ T cells (not recorded which) from PBMCs. This TCR came from a human donor with aplastic anemia. V gene TRBV12-3 or TRBV12-4 combines with J gene TRBJ1-1; D is perhaps TRBD1 (5 bases). For the CDR3, the DNA is TGTGCCAGCCGTATTGGGGGCACTGAAGCTTTCTTT. Its translation is CASRIGGTEAFF.